These 18 T cell receptor beta chains were all obtained from the same sample, sequenced in a study of high-grade serous ovarian cancer treatment subgroups. Tumor samples were obtained before definitive surgery or chemotherapy. Data came from immunoSEQ multiplex PCR; TCRdb stores just in-frame clones and leaves some out. Of just under 4,000 clones listed, 70% to 85% are singletons. The sequencing sample was made of tumor tissue. The receptors stem from a human donor with high-grade serous ovarian cancer.

This chain links TRBV6-1 with TRBJ1-3; no definite D call. The CDR3 length is 15 residues. The V gene lost 4 bases and the J gene lost 0 bases, with 10 bases spanning the gap. Per the germline V gene, CDR1 is MNHNS and CDR2 is SASEGT. The CDR3, as DNA: TGTGCCAGCAGTGTCATGGGGAGCTCTGGAAACACCATATATTTT. Amino acids: CASSVMGSSGNTIYF.

This clone was detected a few times. This rearrangement joins TRBV4-3 to TRBJ1-4; D uncertain. CDR3 length: 15 residues. From germline, CDR1 is LGHNA and CDR2 YSLEER. V dropped 1 base and J dropped 6 bases, with 12 bases sitting between them. Written as DNA, the CDR3 is TGCGCCAGCAGCCAAGGGGTCCCCCGAGATGAAAAACTGTTTTTT. Its protein is CASSQGVPRDEKLFF.

This rearrangement joins TRBV7-9 to TRBJ1-2; D is unresolved. The V gene lost 1 base and the J gene lost 4 bases, with 7 bases spanning the gap. The CDR3 spans 13 residues. In germline, CDR1 is SEHNR, CDR2 FQNEAQ (reference sequence). In DNA, the CDR3 is TGTGCCAGCAGCTTAGTGTATGCCTATGGCTACACCTTC. Protein product: CASSLVYAYGYTF.

The V call is TRBV5-1, the J call TRBJ2-2; D is possibly TRBD1 (7 bases). The CDR3 spans 16 residues. V dropped 0 bases and J dropped 2 bases, with 11 bases sitting between them. Germline CDR1 and CDR2: SGHRS and YFSETQ. The CDR3 region is CASSLAGGGNTGELFF. In nucleotides, the CDR3 is TGCGCCAGCAGCTTGGCAGGGGGAGGAAACACCGGGGAGCTGTTTTTT.

The chain uses TRBV5-1 and TRBJ2-7, with 12 bases fitting TRBD2. The V gene end was trimmed by 3 bases and the J gene end by 4 bases; junction bases not matched to a gene: 2. CDR1 is SGHRS and CDR2 is YFSETQ in the germline V gene. The CDR3 spans 14 residues. For the CDR3, the DNA is TGCGCCAGCAGCTCGGGGACTAGCGGGTACGAGCAGTACTTC. Translation gives CASSSGTSGYEQYF. Based on the CDR3 plus reference TRBV5-1 and TRBJ2-7, the full variable domain is KAGVTQTPRYLIKTRGQQVTLSCSPISGHRSVSWYQQTPGQGLQFLFEYFSETQRNKGNFPGRFSGRQFSNSRSEMNVSTLELGDSALYLCASSSGTSGYEQYFGPGTRLTVT.

The chain recombines TRBV19 with TRBJ1-2; the D gene is possibly TRBD1 (6 bases). The CDR3 is made up of 14 amino acids. Trimming removed 3 bases at V and 0 bases at J, with 8 bases between. CDR1 is LNHDA, CDR2 SQIVND, per germline (reference sequence). CDR3 sequence: CASSMGATNYGYTF. CDR3 nucleotides: TGTGCCAGTAGTATGGGGGCAACTAACTATGGCTACACCTTC.

The chain is built from TRBV5-1 and TRBJ2-1, with D perhaps assigned TRBD1 or TRBD2 (5 bases each). V was pared by 0 bases and J by 12 bases, with 10 bases between. CDR3 length: 12 residues. CDR1 and CDR2 (germline): SGHRS, YFSETQ. Written as DNA, the CDR3 is TGCGCCAGCAGCTTGGATGGGGACGGGCAGTTCTTC. Encoded protein: CASSLDGDGQFF.

The V and J genes are TRBV6-1 and TRBJ2-6; 8 bases agree with TRBD2. The V and J ends lost 9 bases and 1 base, in that order; junction bases with no gene match: 2. Germline V gene lookup returns CDR1 MNHNS and CDR2 SASEGT. This CDR3 is 14 amino acids long. The CDR3: CASERESGANVLTF. DNA of the CDR3: TGTGCCAGTGAGCGGGAGTCTGGGGCCAACGTCCTGACTTTC.

The chain uses TRBV6-6 and TRBJ1-1; D uncertain. In germline, CDR1 is MNHNY, CDR2 SVGAGI (reference sequence). The V end was cut by 7 bases, the J end by 11 bases, with 26 bases between. The CDR3 totals 15 residues. CDR3 DNA sequence: TGTGCCAGCACTGCCCAACACCTTCCGGGATTGGCGGCTTTCTTT. This sequence encodes CASTAQHLPGLAAFF.

The chain uses TRBV5-1 and TRBJ1-2, with 7 positions matching TRBD1. V dropped 0 bases and J dropped 4; count of bases not matched to a gene: 6. The CDR3 consists of 15 residues. Germline V gene sequence: CDR1 SGHRS, CDR2 YFSETQ. The CDR3 spells CASSLGQGVGYGYTF. The CDR3 DNA follows: TGCGCCAGCAGCTTGGGTCAGGGGGTAGGCTATGGCTACACCTTC.

The V gene is TRBV7-2, the J gene TRBJ2-5; D is possibly TRBD1 (7 bases). Germline V gene data show CDR1 as SGHTA and CDR2 as FQGNSA. Trimming pared 0 bases from V and 7 bases from J, leaving 15 bases between. The CDR3 length is 15 residues. The CDR3 region is CASSLAQGGYGTQYF. The DNA of the CDR3 is TGTGCCAGCAGCTTAGCGCAGGGGGGATACGGGACCCAGTACTTC.

The V and J genes are TRBV7-6 and TRBJ2-5; D is unresolved. V was shortened by 1 base and J by 5 bases, with 8 bases between the two germline ends. There are 13 residues in the CDR3. In germline, CDR1 is SGHVS, CDR2 FNYEAQ. DNA for the CDR3: TGTGCCAGCAGCTTAGGGGGTGGGGAGACCCAGTACTTC. Translating it yields CASSLGGGETQYF.

The chain employs TRBV7-2 and TRBJ1-6, with a tentative D call TRBD1 (6 bases). The CDR3 has 17 amino acids. Germline V gene sequence: CDR1 SGHTA, CDR2 FQGNSA. Between the trimmed V and J ends, which lost 1 base and 6 bases, there was a span of 16 bases. For the CDR3, the DNA is TGTGCCAGCAGCTTAGTGGGGGCCACGGACCGTAATTCACCCCTCCACTTT. Amino acid sequence: CASSLVGATDRNSPLHF.

This sequence joins TRBV6-5 and TRBJ2-7, with a tentative D call TRBD2 (6 bases). In germline, CDR1 is MNHEY, CDR2 SVGAGI. This CDR3 comprises 14 residues. V shed 7 bases and J shed 0 bases, with 13 bases lying between them. The CDR3 sequence is CASIQDSGSYEQYF. In nucleotides, the CDR3 is TGTGCCAGCATTCAAGATAGCGGCTCCTACGAGCAGTACTTC.

J is TRBJ2-3 and V is TRBV5-1; maybe TRBD2 (6 bases). The germline CDR1 and CDR2 sequences are SGHRS and YFSETQ. V lost 5 bases and J 4 bases, leaving 17 bases between the germline ends. This CDR3 contains 15 residues. CDR3 in amino acids: CASRTGLGGPDTQYF. CDR3 coding DNA: TGCGCCAGCAGAACGGGACTGGGGGGTCCAGATACGCAGTATTTT.

The V and J genes are TRBV5-1 and TRBJ2-5; a weak D match, TRBD2 (6 bases). The CDR3 contains 16 residues. Trimming removed 0 bases from V and 1 base from J, with 13 bases in between. CDR1 is SGHRS and CDR2 is YFSETQ in the germline V gene. The CDR3 nucleotides read TGCGCCAGCAGCTTGGGGGGGGTGGGACGCCAAGAGACCCAGTACTTC. This sequence encodes CASSLGGVGRQETQYF.

The chain combines TRBV6-6 with TRBJ2-5; D ambiguous. V gave up 5 bases and J gave up 5 bases, with 9 bases separating them. The CDR3 contains 12 residues. CDR1 is MNHNY, CDR2 SVGAGI, per germline (reference sequence). CDR3 nucleotide sequence: TGTGCCAGCAGTAGACCAATGGAGACCCAGTACTTC. It is translated as CASSRPMETQYF.

The rearrangement uses TRBV18 and TRBJ1-5; no clear D gene. CDR1 and CDR2 (germline): KGHSH, LQKENI. The CDR3 contains 15 residues. Between the trimmed V and J ends, which lost 4 bases and 1 base, there was a span of 11 bases. The CDR3 coding sequence is TGTGCCAGCTCACTGGCTTTAGCGAGCAATCAGCCCCAGCATTTT. Residues: CASSLALASNQPQHF.